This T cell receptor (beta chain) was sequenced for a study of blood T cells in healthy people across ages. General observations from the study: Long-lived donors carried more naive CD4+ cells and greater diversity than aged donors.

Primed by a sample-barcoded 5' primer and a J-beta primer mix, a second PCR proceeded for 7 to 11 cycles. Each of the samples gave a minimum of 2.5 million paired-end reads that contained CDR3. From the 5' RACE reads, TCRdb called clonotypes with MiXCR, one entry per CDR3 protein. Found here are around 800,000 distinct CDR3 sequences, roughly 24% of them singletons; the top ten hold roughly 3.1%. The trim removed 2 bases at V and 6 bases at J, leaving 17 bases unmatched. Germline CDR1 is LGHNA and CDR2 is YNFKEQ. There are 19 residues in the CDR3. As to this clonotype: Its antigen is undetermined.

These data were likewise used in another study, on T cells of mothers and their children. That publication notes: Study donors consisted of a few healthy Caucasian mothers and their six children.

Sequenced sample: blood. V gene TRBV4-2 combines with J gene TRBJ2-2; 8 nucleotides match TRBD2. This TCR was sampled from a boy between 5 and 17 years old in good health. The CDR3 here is CASSQRIQGLSGSAGELFF. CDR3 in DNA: TGTGCCAGCAGCCAACGTATCCAAGGACTAAGCGGGAGTGCCGGGGAGCTGTTTTTT.